These T cell receptor beta chains were read from a single sample in a study of blood T cell repertoires in COVID-19. This table comes from immunoSEQ multiplex PCR, and its TCRdb copy is limited to in-frame clones, with some not included. The table shows about 150,000 clones, with approximately 85% occurring only once. The sequenced sample was peripheral blood. The receptors derive from a woman aged 60 to 75 with COVID-19, enrolled during active disease. The CDR3 runs from the conserved cysteine through the conserved F or W. The D gene is left open where the match is weak. Size is omitted from some rows. Given values are once, few, many or a class for expanded clones.

TRBV4-3	TRBD2	.	TRBJ2-1	TGCGCCAGCAGTCTGGGAGGGGTCAATGAGCAGTTCTTC	CASSLGGVNEQFF
TRBV29-1	TRBD1	.	TRBJ1-2	TGCAGCGTTGTCGAACAGGGGGGCTATGGCTACACCTTC	CSVVEQGGYGYTF
TRBV10-2	TRBD2	.	TRBJ2-5	TGCGCCAGCAATTCGGGGGGCCAAGAGACCCAGTACTTC	CASNSGGQETQYF
TRBV28	.	.	TRBJ1-4	TGTGCCAGCATCGGGGGGAATGAAAAACTGTTTTTT	CASIGGNEKLFF
TRBV9	.	.	TRBJ1-3	TGTGCCAGCAGCGTAGGTCCAGGGTGGGACTCTGGAAACACCATATATTTT	CASSVGPGWDSGNTIYF
TRBV2	.	.	TRBJ1-6	TGTGCCAGCAGTGTCTCAGTGCATAATTCACCCCTCCACTTT	CASSVSVHNSPLHF
TRBV6-2/TRBV6-3	.	.	TRBJ1-4	TGTGCCAGCAGTCTGGACAGCACTAATGAAAAACTGTTTTTT	CASSLDSTNEKLFF
TRBV6-2/TRBV6-3	TRBD1	.	TRBJ1-5	TGTGCCAGCAGCGGCCAGGGGGATCAGCCCCAGCATTTT	CASSGQGDQPQHF
TRBV5-6	TRBD1	.	TRBJ1-1	TGTGCCAGCAGCACGCTACAGGGGGCGCGGACTGAAGCTTTCTTT	CASSTLQGARTEAFF
TRBV3-1/TRBV3-2	TRBD2	.	TRBJ2-2	TGTGCCAGCAGCCAAGCTAGCGGGGGGCCTGAGACCGGGGAGCTGTTTTTT	CASSQASGGPETGELFF
TRBV19	TRBD1	once	TRBJ1-2	TGTGCCAGTAGTATTCATCAGGGGGCGCCTAACTATGGCTACACCTTC	CASSIHQGAPNYGYTF
TRBV6-2/TRBV6-3	.	.	TRBJ2-7	TGTGCCAGCAGTTGGGCCCTCGGGGGATCCTACGAGCAGTACTTC	CASSWALGGSYEQYF
TRBV10-2	.	.	TRBJ1-1	TGCGCCAGCAGTGAGTCTACAGAGAACACTGAAGCTTTCTTT	CASSESTENTEAFF
TRBV9	.	once	TRBJ2-1	TGTGCCAGCAGCTTCCGTACCTACAATGAGCAGTTCTTC	CASSFRTYNEQFF
TRBV3-1/TRBV3-2	TRBD2	.	TRBJ2-4	TGTGCCAGCAGCCAAGTGGCTAGCGGGGGCCTAGCCAAAAACATTCAGTACTTC	CASSQVASGGLAKNIQYF
TRBV15	TRBD2	once	TRBJ2-3	TGTGCCACCAGCAGAGCCTTAACTAGCGGGGGCGAAGATACGCAGTATTTT	CATSRALTSGGEDTQYF
TRBV19	.	once	TRBJ1-6	TGTGCCAGTAGTATTCCCCGCCAGGGAGGATCACCCCTCCACTTT	CASSIPRQGGSPLHF
TRBV3-1/TRBV3-2	.	.	TRBJ2-7	TGTGCCAGCAGCCAAGATCGAACTGTCCCACTCAAAAACTACGAGCAGTACTTC	CASSQDRTVPLKNYEQYF
TRBV5-1	TRBD1	.	TRBJ1-4	TGCGCCAGCAGCAGAGGGACAGGGGGCGCGACTAATGAAAAACTGTTTTTT	CASSRGTGGATNEKLFF
TRBV5-4	TRBD1	.	TRBJ1-1	TGTGCCAGCAGCACCCCCGGGACAGTTAACACTGAAGCTTTCTTT	CASSTPGTVNTEAFF
TRBV6-5	.	.	TRBJ1-4	TGTGCCAGCAGAAGGGGTAATGAAAAACTGTTTTTT	CASRRGNEKLFF
TRBV25-1	TRBD1	.	TRBJ1-2	TGTGCCAGCAGTTGGGGACAGGGGCACTATGGCTACACCTTC	CASSWGQGHYGYTF
TRBV6-2/TRBV6-3	TRBD2	.	TRBJ2-7	TGTGCCAGCAGTTACGGCGGGACTAGTCTTGCCTACGAGCAGTACTTC	CASSYGGTSLAYEQYF
TRBV9	TRBD2	.	TRBJ2-1	TGTGCCAGCAGCGTAGGGGTTAGCGGGATCTACAATGAGCAGTTCTTC	CASSVGVSGIYNEQFF
TRBV7-9	.	.	TRBJ1-6	TGTGCCAGCAGCCGGGTGACAGGCTATAATTCACCCCTCCACTTT	CASSRVTGYNSPLHF
TRBV18	.	.	TRBJ2-2	TGTGCCAGCTCACCGCCCGGGACACAGAAGAACACCGGGGAGCTGTTTTTT	CASSPPGTQKNTGELFF